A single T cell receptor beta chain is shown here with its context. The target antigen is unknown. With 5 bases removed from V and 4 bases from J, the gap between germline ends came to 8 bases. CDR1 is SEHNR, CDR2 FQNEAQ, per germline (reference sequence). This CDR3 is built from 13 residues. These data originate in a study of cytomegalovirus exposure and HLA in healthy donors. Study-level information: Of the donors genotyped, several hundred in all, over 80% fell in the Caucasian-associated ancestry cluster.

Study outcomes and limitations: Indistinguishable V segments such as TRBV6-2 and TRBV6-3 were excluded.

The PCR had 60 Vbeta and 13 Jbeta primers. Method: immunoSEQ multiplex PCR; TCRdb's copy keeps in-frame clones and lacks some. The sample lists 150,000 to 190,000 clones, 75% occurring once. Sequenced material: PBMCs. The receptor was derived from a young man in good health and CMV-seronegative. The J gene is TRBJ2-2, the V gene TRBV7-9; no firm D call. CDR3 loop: CASSPVSTGELFF. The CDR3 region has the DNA TGTGCCAGCAGCCCTGTTAGCACCGGGGAGCTGTTTTTT.